This is a list of T cell receptor beta chains from one sample in a study of T cell repertoires in aging, cancer and after chemotherapy. One entry per CDR3 protein, called by TCRdb with MiXCR from the multiplex PCR reads. The data contain roughly 4,200 distinct CDR3 sequences, 27% of them singletons. Specimen: blood. These receptor sequences come from a human donor with a blood cancer. The CDR3 runs from the conserved cysteine through the conserved F or W. A D gene is named only where the DNA matches it firmly. Rows may omit the clone size; those that give it use once, few, many or a size class.

>TRBV5-1|NA|NA|TRBJ2-5
CASRPALEARETQYF
TGCGCCAGCAGACCGGCTCTGGAGGCCCGGGAGACCCAGTACTTC
>TRBV7-9|NA|NA|TRBJ2-5
CASSLGDSTPYQETQYF
TGTGCCAGCAGCTTAGGAGACAGTACCCCGTACCAAGAGACCCAGTACTTC
>TRBV6-2/TRBV6-3|NA|few|TRBJ1-1
CASSLGRNTEAFF
TGTGCCAGCAGCCTGGGTCGGAACACTGAAGCTTTCTTT
>TRBV6-6|NA|medium-sized|TRBJ2-2
CASSYSSIAGETGELFF
TGTGCCAGCAGTTACTCGAGCATTGCAGGGGAAACCGGGGAGCTGTTTTTT
>TRBV14|NA|NA|TRBJ2-3
CASSHTDTQYF
TGTGCCAGCAGCCACACAGATACGCAGTATTTT
>TRBV5-1|NA|NA|TRBJ2-5
CASSPALEARETQYF
TGCGCCAGCAGCCCGGCTCTGGAGGCCCGGGAGACCCAGTACTTC
>TRBV6-5|TRBD1|NA|TRBJ2-7
CAGKRQGAYEQYF
TGTGCCGGAAAACGGCAGGGGGCTTACGAGCAGTACTTC
>TRBV27|NA|NA|TRBJ2-5
CASSSDLRGGETQYF
TGTGCCAGCAGTTCAGACCTGAGAGGGGGGGAGACCCAGTACTTC
>TRBV27|TRBD1|NA|TRBJ2-5
CASSSRQGGETQYF
TGTGCCAGCAGTTCTCGACAGGGGGGTGAGACCCAGTACTTC
>TRBV29-1|NA|NA|TRBJ1-1
CSIRGVNTEAFF
TGCAGCATCCGGGGGGTGAACACTGAAGCTTTCTTT
>TRBV11-2|TRBD1|NA|TRBJ1-6
CASSSTPGQGARSPLHF
TGTGCCAGCAGCTCAACACCGGGACAGGGGGCTCGTTCACCCCTCCACTTT
>TRBV27|NA|NA|TRBJ2-7
CASSPLSGYEQYF
TGTGCCAGCAGTCCCTTAAGTGGGTACGAGCAGTACTTC
>TRBV7-9|TRBD2|medium-sized|TRBJ2-1
CASSLAWTSDEQFF
TGTGCCAGCAGCTTAGCTTGGACTAGCGATGAGCAGTTCTTC
>TRBV20-1|NA|few|TRBJ1-2
CSAKQTYGYTF
TGCAGTGCTAAACAGACCTATGGCTACACCTTC
>TRBV19|TRBD2|medium-sized|TRBJ2-1
CASSIDGRGNNEQFF
TGTGCCAGTAGTATAGACGGGAGGGGAAACAATGAGCAGTTCTTC
>TRBV10-3|TRBD1|NA|TRBJ2-3
CAISAGQGVFNTQYF
TGTGCCATCAGTGCGGGACAGGGAGTTTTTAATACGCAGTATTTT
>TRBV19|NA|medium-sized|TRBJ1-5
CASSIPRTENQPQHF
TGTGCCAGTAGTATTCCCCGGACAGAGAATCAGCCCCAGCATTTT
>TRBV6-2/TRBV6-3|TRBD2|NA|TRBJ2-2
CASSRARWASGAFDTGELFF
TGTGCCAGCAGCCGCGCCCGGTGGGCCAGCGGGGCCTTTGACACCGGGGAGCTGTTTTTT
>TRBV18|NA|medium-sized|TRBJ2-5
CASSPGNRETQYF
TGTGCCAGCTCACCAGGGAACCGAGAGACCCAGTACTTC
>TRBV28|TRBD2|NA|TRBJ2-1
CASSLLASEQFF
TGTGCCAGCAGCTTACTAGCGAGCGAGCAGTTCTTC
>TRBV5-4|TRBD2|few|TRBJ2-5
CASSSFGGGLARSHETQYF
TGTGCCAGCAGCTCCTTTGGGGGGGGATTAGCGCGATCACATGAGACCCAGTACTTC
>TRBV7-2|NA|NA|TRBJ2-3
CASSLAGRPGDTQYF
TGTGCCAGCAGCTTAGCTGGCAGGCCAGGGGATACGCAGTATTTT
>TRBV27|NA|few|TRBJ1-5
CASSLNTGGQPQHF
TGTGCCAGCAGTTTGAACACAGGAGGTCAGCCCCAGCATTTT
>TRBV19|NA|few|TRBJ1-1
CASSIGTVNTEAFF
TGTGCCAGTAGTATAGGGACGGTGAACACTGAAGCTTTCTTT
>TRBV9|TRBD2|NA|TRBJ2-3
CASSFTSGSTDTQYF
TGTGCCAGCAGCTTTACTAGCGGTAGCACAGATACGCAGTATTTT
>TRBV27|TRBD2|NA|TRBJ2-5
CTSSSLRGREAGETQYF
TGTACCAGCAGTTCCCTTAGAGGGCGGGAGGCCGGAGAGACCCAGTACTTC
>TRBV5-1|NA|NA|TRBJ2-3
CASSPVGESTDTQYF
TGCGCCAGCAGCCCTGTTGGGGAGAGCACAGATACGCAGTATTTT
>TRBV20-1|TRBD1|few|TRBJ1-6
CSAYRDRVINSPLHF
TGCAGTGCTTACCGGGACAGGGTCATTAATTCACCCCTCCACTTT
>TRBV6-5|NA|medium-sized|TRBJ2-3
CASRDLSTDTQYF
TGTGCCAGCCGGGATTTGAGCACAGATACGCAGTATTTT
>TRBV19|TRBD2|few|TRBJ2-1
CASSILASGRVYNEQFF
TGTGCCAGTAGTATATTGGCTAGCGGGAGGGTCTACAATGAGCAGTTCTTC
>TRBV5-4|NA|few|TRBJ2-7
CASSLGWDTNYEQYF
TGTGCCAGCAGCCTAGGGTGGGACACAAACTACGAGCAGTACTTC
>TRBV19|TRBD1|few|TRBJ1-2
CASIGQGRYGYTF
TGTGCCAGTATTGGACAGGGGAGGTATGGCTACACCTTC
>TRBV20-1|TRBD2|few|TRBJ2-3
CSASLAGGGTDTQYF
TGCAGTGCTAGTTTAGCGGGAGGCGGCACAGATACGCAGTATTTT
>TRBV11-1|NA|medium-sized|TRBJ1-1
CASRRRDPHTEAFF
TGTGCCAGCCGGCGGAGGGACCCTCACACTGAAGCTTTCTTT
>TRBV5-4|TRBD2|NA|TRBJ2-1
CASSLGLGGRWGNEQFF
TGTGCCAGCAGCTTAGGCCTTGGCGGGAGGTGGGGAAATGAGCAGTTCTTC
>TRBV4-3|TRBD1|medium-sized|TRBJ1-6
CASSQLDRDNSPLHF
TGCGCCAGCAGCCAGCTTGACAGGGATAATTCACCCCTCCACTTT
>TRBV5-6|TRBD1|NA|TRBJ1-4
CASSWKGAGSNEKLFF
TGTGCCAGCAGCTGGAAGGGGGCGGGGTCTAATGAAAAACTGTTTTTT
>TRBV7-9|NA|NA|TRBJ2-3
CASSFEGLGGTQYF
TGTGCCAGCAGCTTTGAGGGCTTAGGAGGTACGCAGTATTTT
>TRBV19|TRBD1|NA|TRBJ1-3
CASSLTGTGLRHGNTIYF
TGTGCCAGTAGTCTGACTGGGACAGGGCTCCGACATGGAAACACCATATATTTT
>TRBV30|NA|medium-sized|TRBJ1-3
CAWSGVRGYQNTIYF
TGTGCCTGGAGTGGCGTCAGGGGCTACCAAAACACCATATATTTT
>TRBV7-9|TRBD1|few|TRBJ2-2
CASSFLQGAYGELFF
TGTGCCAGCAGCTTCCTTCAGGGGGCATATGGGGAGCTGTTTTTT
>TRBV28|NA|NA|TRBJ2-3
CASRSLGVRADTQYF
TGTGCCAGCAGGAGTTTAGGGGTCCGGGCAGATACGCAGTATTTT
>TRBV7-9|NA|NA|TRBJ1-2
CASRNSQESWRRANYGYTF
TGTGCCAGCAGAAATAGTCAAGAGAGTTGGCGAAGAGCTAACTATGGCTACACCTTC
>TRBV7-2|NA|NA|TRBJ1-1
CASSVDITEAFF
TGTGCCAGCAGCGTGGACATCACTGAAGCTTTCTTT
>TRBV27|NA|few|TRBJ2-1
CASALSLPGFLNGGDEQFF
TGTGCCAGCGCCTTATCCCTCCCTGGGTTCCTAAATGGAGGGGATGAGCAGTTCTTC
>TRBV6-9|NA|few|TRBJ2-3
CARIMGGRGDTDTQYF
TGTGCCAGGATAATGGGGGGCAGGGGGGACACAGATACGCAGTATTTT
>TRBV5-1|TRBD1|NA|TRBJ1-1
CASSPGDRKAFF
TGCGCCAGCAGCCCCGGGGACAGGAAAGCTTTCTTT
>TRBV6-6|NA|few|TRBJ2-2
CASSLARLLRFDTGELFF
TGTGCCAGCAGCTTAGCTCGGCTTCTGCGTTTCGACACCGGGGAGCTGTTTTTT
>TRBV30|NA|medium-sized|TRBJ2-5
CAWSVGPARETQYF
TGTGCCTGGAGTGTAGGGCCCGCTCGGGAGACCCAGTACTTC
>TRBV5-6|NA|few|TRBJ2-2
CASSGTSRAGELFF
TGTGCCAGCAGCGGGACCTCTAGGGCCGGGGAGCTGTTTTTT
>TRBV19|NA|few|TRBJ2-3
CASSKSSVGSPTDTQYF
TGTGCCAGTAGTAAATCCTCTGTCGGGAGTCCCACAGATACGCAGTATTTT
>TRBV7-2|TRBD1|NA|TRBJ1-2
CASSPRTGFYGYTF
TGTGCCAGCAGCCCTAGGACAGGATTCTATGGCTACACCTTC
>TRBV5-1|NA|once|TRBJ2-6
CASSFAWAGNSGANVLTF
TGCGCCAGCAGCTTCGCGTGGGCAGGGAACTCTGGGGCCAACGTCCTGACTTTC